The next 28 T cell receptor beta chains were all read from a single sample in a study of CD8 T cells in Susac syndrome. A quantity of about 0.5 to 1 ug RNA underwent reverse transcription using random hexamers. Each CDR3 protein gets one entry after TCRdb re-called the immunoSEQ multiplex PCR reads with MiXCR. This sample has 200,000 to 250,000 distinct CDR3 sequences, with 95% found just once. Specimen: CD4+ T cells from PBMCs. The receptors shown here come from a human donor with multiple sclerosis.

The chain has TRBV29-1 and TRBJ1-2; no reliable D call. Germline lookup yields CDR1 SQVTM and CDR2 ANQGSEA. The V gene lost 0 bases and the J gene lost 6 bases, with 11 bases spanning the gap. The CDR3 is 13 amino acids. The CDR3, as DNA: TGCAGCGTTGAAGACACAGTGCATGATGGCTACACCTTC. Its protein is CSVEDTVHDGYTF.

Only one count was recorded for this clonotype. The rearrangement uses TRBV20-1 and TRBJ2-3; D is uncertain. Trimming took 6 bases from V and 4 from J, leaving 8 bases between them. The CDR3 length is 11 residues. Germline lookup yields CDR1 DFQATT and CDR2 SNEGSKA (reference sequence). The CDR3 here is CSANIPDTQYF. CDR3 nucleotide sequence: TGCAGTGCCAATATACCAGATACGCAGTATTTT.

The rearrangement links TRBV3-1 to TRBJ2-6, with 9 nucleotides matching TRBD1. This CDR3 has 16 amino acids. CDR1 is LGHDT, CDR2 YNNKEL, per germline (reference sequence). J was trimmed by 2 bases and V by 3 bases; bases with no gene match: 2. The CDR3 sequence is CASSQGDRAGANVLTF. The CDR3 DNA reads TGTGCCAGCAGCCAGGGGGACAGGGCTGGGGCCAACGTCCTGACTTTC.

The V gene is TRBV28, the J gene TRBJ2-1; D is possibly TRBD2 (6 bases). The CDR3 has 15 residues. V was pared by 5 bases and J by 8 bases, with 19 bases between. Germline-derived CDR1 and CDR2 are MDHEN and SYDVKM. The CDR3 DNA reads TGTGCCAGCAGTCGAACGGGACTGCTGGGGGATGAGCAGTTCTTC. Encoded protein: CASSRTGLLGDEQFF.

V and J are TRBV29-1 and TRBJ1-2, with 7 nucleotides matching TRBD1. V lost 6 bases to trimming and J lost 4 bases; unmatched junction nucleotides: 14. Germline values: CDR1 SQVTM, CDR2 ANQGSEA. The CDR3 runs to 15 residues. The CDR3 region is CSVGKPTGNGYGYTF. CDR3 DNA sequence: TGCAGCGTAGGAAAACCGACAGGGAACGGCTATGGCTACACCTTC.

The CDR3 nucleotides read TGTGCCAGCAGTCCCGCAAGGACAGGGTACAAGTCCCACGAGCAGTACTTC. Its protein product is CASSPARTGYKSHEQYF. The chain recombines TRBV12-3 or TRBV12-4 with TRBJ2-7; 8 positions agree with TRBD1. The CDR3 has 17 residues. Trimming took 5 bases from V and 5 from J; bases not matched to a gene: 17.

This clonotype appeared a single time. This could be a read error, since a much larger clone is one nucleotide away. The rearrangement joins TRBV6-6 to TRBJ1-2; a possible D gene is TRBD1 (6 bases). Trimming left V 6 bases short and J 2 bases short, with 10 bases between. Germline V CDR1 and CDR2: MNHNY, SVGAGI (reference sequence). The CDR3 has 13 amino acids. CDR3 residues: CASRPDRNYGYTF. The CDR3 nucleotides are TGTGCCAGCAGACCCGACAGGAACTATGGCTACACCTTC.

The chain is built from TRBV18 and TRBJ2-1; TRBD2 agrees at 7 bases. From germline, CDR1 is KGHSH and CDR2 LQKENI. The V and J ends lost 4 bases and 5 bases, in that order; junction bases with no gene match: 11. The CDR3 loop spans 16 amino acids. The CDR3 spells CASSRSVGGMDNEQFF. In DNA form, the CDR3 reads TGTGCCAGCTCACGGTCGGTGGGAGGGATGGACAATGAGCAGTTCTTC.

Only one count was recorded for this clonotype. The chain uses TRBV7-9 and TRBJ2-3, with 10 bases matching TRBD2. Trimming removed 5 bases from V and 0 bases from J; junction bases left unmatched: 5. This CDR3 has 16 residues. CDR1 SEHNR and CDR2 FQNEAQ come from the germline V gene (reference sequence). CDR3 bases: TGTGCCAGCAGCCTAGGACTAGCGGAGAGCACAGATACGCAGTATTTT. It is translated as CASSLGLAESTDTQYF.

The V gene is TRBV27, the J gene TRBJ1-4, with D hard to call. This CDR3 has 13 amino acids. Germline values: CDR1 MNHEY, CDR2 SMNVEV (reference sequence). V was trimmed by 5 bases and J by 10 bases, leaving 14 bases between them. CDR3 bases: TGTGCCAGCAGTGCGTTGGGCTTTGGAAAACTGTTTTTT. Its protein is CASSALGFGKLFF.

This rearrangement joins TRBV7-9 to TRBJ1-6; D gene ambiguous. Deletions cut 1 base from V and 3 bases from J, with 7 bases between. CDR3 length: 15 amino acids. Looked up from germline, CDR1 is SEHNR and CDR2 is FQNEAQ (reference sequence). The DNA of the CDR3 is TGTGCCAGCAGCTTAGACGGGATCTATAATTCACCCCTCCACTTT. It translates to CASSLDGIYNSPLHF.

The chain links TRBV2 to TRBJ2-1, with unresolved D. V was trimmed by 3 bases and J by 6 bases, leaving 15 bases between them. CDR1 SNHLY and CDR2 FYNNEI come from the germline V gene. CDR3 length equals 15 residues. As DNA, the CDR3 is TGTGCCAGCAGTGATTCTGGGGTCCAGGCCAATGAGCAGTTCTTC. Protein sequence: CASSDSGVQANEQFF.

A single count supports this clonotype. The CDR3 loop is CSVLDYYEQYF. CDR3 DNA sequence: TGCAGCGTTCTCGACTACTACGAGCAGTACTTC. The genes are TRBV29-1 and TRBJ2-7, with a tentative D call TRBD2 (5 bases). This CDR3 spans 11 amino acids. Germline CDR1 SQVTM, CDR2 ANQGSEA. Trimming took off 5 bases at V and 3 bases at J, with 8 bases between the two ends.

J is TRBJ1-2 and V is TRBV7-9, with TRBD1 as a possible D gene (6 bases). The length of the CDR3 is 14 residues. Germline values: CDR1 SEHNR, CDR2 FQNEAQ (reference sequence). Trimming removed 5 bases from V and 7 bases from J, with 17 bases in between. The CDR3 nucleotides read TGTGCCAGCAGCCCCGGCTCAGGGGCCGGTGGCTACACCTTC. Amino acid sequence: CASSPGSGAGGYTF.

The chain recombines TRBV3-1 with TRBJ2-7; 7 bases are a match to TRBD1. Germline CDR1 LGHDT, CDR2 YNNKEL (reference sequence). With V trimmed by 4 bases and J by 0 bases, 9 bases remained unmatched. The length of the CDR3 is 16 residues. CDR3 residues: CASSRAPGQSSYEQYF. In nucleotides, the CDR3 is TGTGCCAGCAGCCGCGCTCCGGGACAGAGCTCCTACGAGCAGTACTTC.

This chain uses TRBV7-2 with TRBJ2-1; 10 positions agree with TRBD2. From germline, CDR1 is SGHTA and CDR2 FQGNSA. This CDR3 comprises 13 residues. The V gene end was trimmed by 3 bases and the J gene end by 15 bases; junction bases not matched to a gene: 8. The CDR3 DNA follows: TGTGCCAGCAGCTTTCAGTCTAGCGGGGGTCGGTTCTTC. Translated, it gives CASSFQSSGGRFF.

V is TRBV9 and J is TRBJ2-6; 8 bases map to TRBD1. CDR1 is SGDLS and CDR2 is YYNGEE in the germline V gene. After removal of 2 bases from V and 0 bases from J, the junction contained 7 bases not matched to a gene. The length of the CDR3 is 18 residues. For the CDR3, the DNA is TGTGCCAGCAGCGTCTGGACAGGGAGAACCTCTGGGGCCAACGTCCTGACTTTC. It translates to CASSVWTGRTSGANVLTF.

This sequence joins TRBV7-9 and TRBJ1-1; D remains unclear. The CDR3 covers 12 residues. CDR1 is SEHNR and CDR2 is FQNEAQ in the germline V gene (reference sequence). The V end was cut by 5 bases, the J end by 6 bases, with 10 bases between. The DNA for the CDR3 is TGTGCCAGCAGCCCCGAGACCGCTGAAGCTTTCTTT. Its translation is CASSPETAEAFF.

This clonotype was detected only a few times. The J gene is TRBJ2-6, the V gene TRBV12-3 or TRBV12-4; D gene unclear. V was cut by 3 bases and J by 1 base, with 1 base left in between. The CDR3 extends over 13 amino acids. CDR3: CASSFSGANVLTF. The CDR3 DNA follows: TGTGCCAGCAGTTTTTCTGGGGCCAACGTCCTGACTTTC.

The rearrangement uses TRBV18 and TRBJ2-1; D might be TRBD1 (5 bases). In germline, CDR1 is KGHSH, CDR2 LQKENI. CDR3 length: 11 amino acids. Trimming took 5 bases from V and 11 from J, leaving 10 bases between them. CDR3 coding DNA: TGTGCCAGCTCAGCGACAGTACAGCAGTTCTTC. Translated: CASSATVQQFF. Complete variable domain (other parts from reference TRBV18 and TRBJ2-1): NAGVMQNPRHLVRRRGQEARLRCSPMKGHSHVYWYRQLPEEGLKFMVYLQKENIIDESGMPKERFSAEFPKEGPSILRIQQVVRGDSAAYFCASSATVQQFFGPGTRLTVL.

The V and J genes are TRBV30 and TRBJ2-7, with a tentative D call TRBD2 (6 bases). The length of the CDR3 is 13 residues. Germline-derived CDR1 and CDR2 are GTSNPN and SVGIG (reference sequence). Trimming shortened V by 3 bases and J by 4 bases, and 13 bases separated the two germline ends. This CDR3 reads CAWRARGWYEQYF. The CDR3, as DNA: TGTGCCTGGAGGGCCCGGGGGTGGTACGAGCAGTACTTC.

V is TRBV4-1 and J is TRBJ2-3, with TRBD1 matching over 9 bases. CDR1 and CDR2 (germline): MGHRA, YSYEKL. The CDR3 length is 20 residues. V was clipped by 0 bases and J by 2 bases; unmatched bases: 15. DNA of the CDR3: TGCGCCAGCAGCCAAGATAAGCAGGGACAGGGCTACTACTACACAGATACGCAGTATTTT. Amino acid sequence: CASSQDKQGQGYYYTDTQYF.

The rearrangement uses TRBV3-1 and TRBJ2-7; no clear D. CDR3 length: 15 residues. V lost 0 bases, J lost 0 bases, and 9 bases lay in between. Germline CDR1 LGHDT, CDR2 YNNKEL (reference sequence). CDR3 sequence reads: CASSQDSSRSYEQYF. CDR3 coding DNA: TGTGCCAGCAGCCAAGACAGCAGCCGCTCCTACGAGCAGTACTTC.

In nucleotides, the CDR3 is TGCGCCAGCAGCTTGGGGATAACCTACGAGCAGTACTTC. Amino acids: CASSLGITYEQYF. This rearrangement joins TRBV5-1 to TRBJ2-7; D unclear. The CDR3 runs 13 residues. The germline V gene encodes CDR1 SGHRS and CDR2 YFSETQ. Trimming shortened V by 0 bases and J by 2 bases, and 6 bases separated the two germline ends.

The V gene is TRBV29-1, the J gene TRBJ2-7; D remains unclear. The CDR3 runs 11 residues. Germline V CDR1 and CDR2: SQVTM, ANQGSEA. Between the trimmed V and J ends, which lost 5 bases and 2 bases, there was a span of 7 bases. DNA of the CDR3: TGCAGCGTTACCCCAACCTACGAGCAGTACTTC. Its protein product is CSVTPTYEQYF.

The CDR3 reads CASSQDVRGNEQFF. CDR3 DNA: TGTGCCAGCAGCCAAGACGTCAGGGGGAATGAGCAGTTCTTC. The V and J genes are TRBV3-1 and TRBJ2-1, with TRBD1 identical over 7 bases. V dropped 0 bases and J dropped 7; count of bases not matched to a gene: 3. CDR3 length equals 14 residues. Germline V gene lookup returns CDR1 LGHDT and CDR2 YNNKEL (reference sequence).

This chain joins TRBV2 and TRBJ1-2, with TRBD1 matching over 9 bases. The CDR3 covers 13 residues. V lost 7 bases, J lost 2 bases, and 2 bases stayed unmatched. CDR1 is SNHLY and CDR2 is FYNNEI in the germline V gene. The CDR3 spells CASTGTGNYGYTF. The CDR3 nucleotides read TGTGCCAGCACCGGGACAGGGAACTATGGCTACACCTTC.

The gene calls are TRBV15 and TRBJ2-5; TRBD2 matches 10 bases. V dropped 6 bases and J dropped 1; count of bases not matched to a gene: 5. This CDR3 contains 15 residues. CDR1 is LNHNV, CDR2 YYDKDF, per germline (reference sequence). The CDR3 reads CATRESGGAQETQYF. The CDR3 DNA reads as TGTGCCACCAGAGAGAGCGGGGGGGCCCAAGAGACCCAGTACTTC.